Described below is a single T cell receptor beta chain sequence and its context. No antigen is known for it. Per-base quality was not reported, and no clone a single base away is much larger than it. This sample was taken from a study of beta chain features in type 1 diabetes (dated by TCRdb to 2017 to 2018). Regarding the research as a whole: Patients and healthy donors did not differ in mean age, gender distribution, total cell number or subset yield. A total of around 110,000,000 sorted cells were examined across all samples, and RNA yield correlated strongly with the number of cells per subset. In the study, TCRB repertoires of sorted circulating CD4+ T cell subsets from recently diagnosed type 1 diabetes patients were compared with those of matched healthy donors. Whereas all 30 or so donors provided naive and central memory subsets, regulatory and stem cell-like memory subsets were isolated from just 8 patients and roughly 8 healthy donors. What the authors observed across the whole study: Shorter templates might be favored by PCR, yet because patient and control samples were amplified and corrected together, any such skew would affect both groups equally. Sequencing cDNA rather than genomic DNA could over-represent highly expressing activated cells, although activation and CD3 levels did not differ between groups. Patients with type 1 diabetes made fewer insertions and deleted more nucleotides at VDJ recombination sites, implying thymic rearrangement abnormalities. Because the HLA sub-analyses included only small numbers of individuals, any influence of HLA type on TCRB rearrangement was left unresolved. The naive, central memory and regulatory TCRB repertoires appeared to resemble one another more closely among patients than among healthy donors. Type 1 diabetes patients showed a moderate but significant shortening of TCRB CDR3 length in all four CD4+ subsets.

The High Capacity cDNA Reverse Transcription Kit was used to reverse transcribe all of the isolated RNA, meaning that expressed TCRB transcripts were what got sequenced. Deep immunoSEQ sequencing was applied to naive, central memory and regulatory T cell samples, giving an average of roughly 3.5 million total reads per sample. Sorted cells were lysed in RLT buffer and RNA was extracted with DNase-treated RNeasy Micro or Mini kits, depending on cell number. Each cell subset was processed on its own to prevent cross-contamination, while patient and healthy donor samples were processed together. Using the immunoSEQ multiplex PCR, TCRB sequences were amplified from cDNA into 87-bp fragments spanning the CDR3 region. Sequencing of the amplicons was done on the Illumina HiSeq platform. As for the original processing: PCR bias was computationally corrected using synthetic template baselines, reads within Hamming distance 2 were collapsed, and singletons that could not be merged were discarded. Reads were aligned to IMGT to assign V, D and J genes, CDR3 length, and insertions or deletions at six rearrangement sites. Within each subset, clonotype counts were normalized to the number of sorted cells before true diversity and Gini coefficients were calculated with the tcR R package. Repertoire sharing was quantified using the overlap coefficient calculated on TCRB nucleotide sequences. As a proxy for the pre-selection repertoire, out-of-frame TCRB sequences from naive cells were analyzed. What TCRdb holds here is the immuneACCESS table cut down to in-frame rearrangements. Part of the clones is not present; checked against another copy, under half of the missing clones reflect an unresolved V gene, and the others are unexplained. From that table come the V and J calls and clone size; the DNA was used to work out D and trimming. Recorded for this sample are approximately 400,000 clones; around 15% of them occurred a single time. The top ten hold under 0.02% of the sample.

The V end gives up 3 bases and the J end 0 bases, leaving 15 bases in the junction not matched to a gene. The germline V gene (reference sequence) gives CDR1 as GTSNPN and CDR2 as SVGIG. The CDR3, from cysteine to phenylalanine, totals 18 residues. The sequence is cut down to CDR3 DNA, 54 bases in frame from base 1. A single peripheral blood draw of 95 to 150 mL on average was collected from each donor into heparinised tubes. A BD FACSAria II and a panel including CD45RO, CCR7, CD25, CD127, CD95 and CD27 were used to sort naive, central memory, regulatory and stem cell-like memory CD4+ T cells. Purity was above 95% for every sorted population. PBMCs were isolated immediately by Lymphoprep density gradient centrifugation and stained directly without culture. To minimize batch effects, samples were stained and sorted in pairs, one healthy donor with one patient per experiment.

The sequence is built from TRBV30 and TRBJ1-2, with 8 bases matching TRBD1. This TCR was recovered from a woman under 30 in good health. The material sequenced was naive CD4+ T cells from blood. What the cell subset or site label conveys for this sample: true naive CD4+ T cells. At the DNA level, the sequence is TGTGCCTGGAGCCTAGGGACAGGAAGAATTCTTACTAACTATGGCTACACCTTC. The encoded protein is CAWSLGTGRILTNYGYTF. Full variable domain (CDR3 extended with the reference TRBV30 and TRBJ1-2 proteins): SQTIHQWPATLVQPVGSPLSLECTVEGTSNPNLYWYRQAAGRGLQLLFYSVGIGQISSEVPQNLSASRPQDRQFILSSKKLLLSDSGFYLCAWSLGTGRILTNYGYTFGSGTRLTVV.